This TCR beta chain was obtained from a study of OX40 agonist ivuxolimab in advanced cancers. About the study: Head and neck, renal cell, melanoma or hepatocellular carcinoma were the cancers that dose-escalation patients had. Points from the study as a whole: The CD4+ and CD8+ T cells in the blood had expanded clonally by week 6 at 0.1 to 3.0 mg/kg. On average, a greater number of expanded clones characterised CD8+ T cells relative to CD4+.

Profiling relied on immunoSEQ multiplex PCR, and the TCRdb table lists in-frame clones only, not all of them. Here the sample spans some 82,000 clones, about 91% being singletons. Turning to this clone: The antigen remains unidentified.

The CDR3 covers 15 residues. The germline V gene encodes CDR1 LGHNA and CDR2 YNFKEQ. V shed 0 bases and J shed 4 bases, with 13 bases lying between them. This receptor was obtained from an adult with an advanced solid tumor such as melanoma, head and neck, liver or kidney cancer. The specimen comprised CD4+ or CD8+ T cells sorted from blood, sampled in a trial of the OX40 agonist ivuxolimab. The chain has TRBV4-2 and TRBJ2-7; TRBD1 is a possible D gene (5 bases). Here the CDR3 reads CASSQDFQGRYEQYF. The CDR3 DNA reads TGTGCCAGCAGCCAAGATTTCCAGGGTCGGTACGAGCAGTACTTC.